The 23 T cell receptor beta chains reported below all come from one sample, sequenced in a study of identical twins. TCRdb fed the 5' RACE reads into MiXCR, producing one record per CDR3 protein. The sample has roughly 570,000 distinct CDR3 sequences; approximately 10% are singletons. The data also belong to a second study, concerning yellow fever vaccine responses in identical twins.

The sample consisted of PBMCs. All receptors come from a woman between 18 and 29 years old in good health.

This clonotype was found many times. This chain connects TRBV5-1 to TRBJ2-7; D is perhaps TRBD1 or TRBD2 (5 bases each). This CDR3 spans 16 amino acids. V gave up 0 bases and J gave up 6 bases, with 19 bases separating them. CDR1 SGHRS and CDR2 YFSETQ come from the germline V gene. DNA for the CDR3: TGCGCCAGCAGCTTGGCGGGAAGGGGCACCCCCCGCGAGCAGTACTTC. This sequence encodes CASSLAGRGTPREQYF.

This sequence joins TRBV20-1 and TRBJ1-2; D is unclear. Germline V gives CDR1 DFQATT, CDR2 SNEGSKA (reference sequence). The CDR3 sequence is 10 residues long. Between the trimmed V and J ends, which lost 5 bases and 6 bases, there was a span of 7 bases. CDR3 DNA: TGCAGTGCTCCAGATAATGGCTACACCTTC. Its protein is CSAPDNGYTF.

This clonotype was seen repeatedly, ten times or more. V gene TRBV3-1 combines with J gene TRBJ2-1; D uncertain. V lost 1 base and J lost 15, with 7 bases in between. This CDR3 contains 10 residues. The V gene's germline CDR1 is LGHDT and CDR2 YNNKEL (reference sequence). As DNA, the CDR3 is TGTGCCAGCAGCCAAGGGTCCTGGTTCTTC. Protein product: CASSQGSWFF.

This clonotype was recorded a few times. The chain uses TRBV5-1 and TRBJ2-2; D may be TRBD1 (6 bases). This CDR3 is 15 amino acids long. The V end was cut by 5 bases, the J end by 2 bases, with 13 bases between. Germline assignment: CDR1 SGHRS and CDR2 YFSETQ. This CDR3 reads CASSRDTQNTGELFF. In nucleotides, the CDR3 is TGCGCCAGCAGTCGGGACACCCAAAACACCGGGGAGCTGTTTTTT. Supplemented by reference TRBV5-1 and TRBJ2-2, the full variable domain reads KAGVTQTPRYLIKTRGQQVTLSCSPISGHRSVSWYQQTPGQGLQFLFEYFSETQRNKGNFPGRFSGRQFSNSRSEMNVSTLELGDSALYLCASSRDTQNTGELFFGEGSRLTVL.

As concerns this clonotype: It may be a read error: a sequence one base away is much more abundant. The chain joins TRBV12-3 or TRBV12-4 to TRBJ2-2; D possibly corresponds to TRBD2 (5 bases). This CDR3 is 15 amino acids long. Trimming shortened V by 4 bases and J by 3 bases, and 12 bases separated the two germline ends. CDR3 loop: CASSSLLGYTGELFF. CDR3 nucleotide sequence: TGTGCCAGCAGTTCCCTACTAGGGTACACCGGGGAGCTGTTTTTT.

This rearrangement joins TRBV21-1 to TRBJ2-7; the D segment call TRBD1 is taken from the table without a DNA check. TRBV21-1 is classified as a pseudogene. This CDR3 comprises 13 residues. CDR3 loop: CASLERGEYEQYF. The DNA for the CDR3 is TGTGCCAGCCTAGAGAGGGGCGAGTACGAGCAGTACTTC.

The chain's CDR3 is CAWSTGFFEQYF. The CDR3, as DNA: TGTGCCTGGAGTACAGGGTTCTTCGAGCAGTACTTC. The chain joins TRBV30 to TRBJ2-7; tentative D call: TRBD1 (6 bases). The germline V and J ends were trimmed by 2 bases and 6 bases, with 11 bases remaining between them. The germline gives CDR1 GTSNPN, CDR2 SVGIG (reference sequence). CDR3 length equals 12 residues.

The table lists this clonotype with many counts. The V gene is TRBV20-1, the J gene TRBJ2-7, with D perhaps matching TRBD1 (6 bases). This CDR3 is built from 13 residues. The germline V gene has CDR1 DFQATT and CDR2 SNEGSKA (reference sequence). Trimming left V 3 bases short and J 2 bases short, with 11 bases between. The CDR3 DNA sequence: TGCAGTGCTAGTTGGGACACAACCTACGAGCAGTACTTC. Translation gives CSASWDTTYEQYF.

The chain uses TRBV20-1 and TRBJ2-3, with 9 bases lining up with TRBD2. Germline CDR1 and CDR2: DFQATT and SNEGSKA (reference sequence). This CDR3 region has 16 residues. V dropped 6 bases and J dropped 2; count of bases not matched to a gene: 12. The DNA of the CDR3 is TGCAGTGCCTTCGATCTAGCGGGGCGTATCACAGATACGCAGTATTTT. Residues: CSAFDLAGRITDTQYF.

V and J are TRBV27 and TRBJ2-7; 9 nucleotides align to TRBD2. The CDR3 length is 14 residues. Looked up from germline, CDR1 is MNHEY and CDR2 is SMNVEV (reference sequence). J gave up 2 bases and V 5 bases, and 4 bases lay outside the gene matches. The CDR3 DNA is TGTGCCAGCAGTCATCTAGCGGGGCCCTACGAGCAGTACTTC. Its translation is CASSHLAGPYEQYF.

CDR3: CASSLSWNPYNEQFF. CDR3 coding DNA: TGTGCCAGCAGTTTATCGTGGAACCCCTACAATGAGCAGTTCTTC. The chain has TRBV27 and TRBJ2-1; D is undetermined. The CDR3 runs 15 residues. Per germline, CDR1 MNHEY and CDR2 SMNVEV (reference sequence). Trimming cost V 0 bases and J 2 bases, with 8 bases left between them.

A few counts support this clonotype. The chain employs TRBV6-2 or TRBV6-3 and TRBJ2-7, with 13 bases lining up with TRBD2. CDR3 size: 17 residues. Germline V gene data show CDR1 as MNHEY and CDR2 as SVGEGT. Unmatched junction bases numbered 15, after V lost 7 bases and J lost 6 bases. CDR3 coding DNA: TGTGCCAGCACCACGACGCACAGACTAGCGGGAGGTCGCGAGCAGTACTTC. Amino acids: CASTTTHRLAGGREQYF.

In this sample, this clonotype turned up many times. V and J are TRBV12-3 or TRBV12-4 and TRBJ2-6; D is ambiguous. The V gene lost 4 bases and the J gene lost 0 bases, with 10 bases spanning the gap. The CDR3 length is 16 residues. Here the CDR3 reads CASSSDTFSGANVLTF. The CDR3 DNA reads TGTGCCAGCAGTTCCGACACCTTCTCTGGGGCCAACGTCCTGACTTTC.

This sequence joins TRBV4-1 and TRBJ2-7; possibly TRBD2 for D (5 bases). V lost 3 bases, J lost 0 bases, and 18 bases lay in between. The germline V gene encodes CDR1 MGHRA and CDR2 YSYEKL. The CDR3 extends over 17 amino acids. CDR3 sequence (DNA): TGCGCCAGCAGCCACCCTAAGGAAGCTGGGAGCTCCTACGAGCAGTACTTC. It encodes CASSHPKEAGSSYEQYF.

CDR3 nucleotide sequence: TGCAGTGCTACAATAGCGGGGCTAAACATTCAGTACTTC. It yields the protein CSATIAGLNIQYF. The V call is TRBV20-1, the J call TRBJ2-4; 8 nucleotides line up with TRBD2. Trimming at V came to 4 bases and at J to 6 bases, leaving 5 bases not matched to a gene. CDR3 length: 13 residues. Per the germline V gene, CDR1 is DFQATT and CDR2 is SNEGSKA (reference sequence).

The chain combines TRBV3-1 with TRBJ2-2; D not certain. The V end was cut by 1 base, the J end by 6 bases, with 15 bases between. CDR1 LGHDT and CDR2 YNNKEL come from the germline V gene (reference sequence). The CDR3 extends over 16 amino acids. This chain's CDR3 is CASSQVDSRTAGELFF. The CDR3 DNA is TGTGCCAGCAGCCAAGTTGACTCTCGGACGGCCGGGGAGCTGTTTTTT.

This clonotype was detected a few times. The J gene is TRBJ2-7, the V gene TRBV2; no definite D call. The germline V gene encodes CDR1 SNHLY and CDR2 FYNNEI. V lost 2 bases and J 1 base, leaving 15 bases between the germline ends. The CDR3 has 16 amino acids. Here the CDR3 DNA reads TGTGCCAGCAGTGAAACCATTGTTTTCTCGTCCTACGAGCAGTACTTC. Translating gives CASSETIVFSSYEQYF.

This clonotype was picked up a small number of times. The J gene is TRBJ2-7, the V gene TRBV2, with TRBD1 matching 8 bases. Trimming removed 6 bases from V and 5 bases from J; junction bases left unmatched: 9. Germline V gene data show CDR1 as SNHLY and CDR2 as FYNNEI. The CDR3 has 14 amino acids. The CDR3 reads CASRDRGDRDEQYF. The CDR3 DNA reads as TGTGCCAGCAGAGACAGGGGCGATCGGGACGAGCAGTACTTC.

This chain uses TRBV20-1 with TRBJ2-7, with D maybe TRBD2 (6 bases). Germline V gene lookup returns CDR1 DFQATT and CDR2 SNEGSKA (reference sequence). This CDR3 is 14 amino acids long. V lost 3 bases and J 5 bases, leaving 17 bases between the germline ends. CDR3 loop: CSARLEVWEDEQYF. The CDR3, as DNA: TGCAGTGCTAGGTTGGAGGTTTGGGAGGACGAGCAGTACTTC.

This clonotype is a singleton in its sample. V gene TRBV6-5 combines with J gene TRBJ1-6; 7 positions match TRBD1. This CDR3 comprises 16 residues. The trim removed 4 bases at V and 9 bases at J, leaving 12 bases unmatched. Germline CDR1 reads MNHEY; CDR2 reads SVGAGI. The CDR3 nucleotides read TGTGCCAGCAGTTCTGGATTACAGGGGTCGGGTTCACCCCTCCACTTT. Amino acid sequence: CASSSGLQGSGSPLHF.

The rearrangement joins TRBV3-2 to TRBJ2-1. TRBV3-2 is assigned pseudogene status. The CDR3 totals 18 residues. In nucleotides, the CDR3 is TGTGCCAGCTGTTTAGGTTTCATGCGCAGCTCGGATTTCAATGAGCAGTTCTTC. As protein: CASCLGFMRSSDFNEQFF.

This clonotype was seen a few times. The V gene is TRBV29-1, the J gene TRBJ2-1, with unresolved D. Deletions cut 0 bases from V and 0 bases from J, with 6 bases between. The CDR3 totals 14 residues. The germline V gene has CDR1 SQVTM and CDR2 ANQGSEA. CDR3 sequence reads: CSVEDRSSYNEQFF. DNA of the CDR3: TGCAGCGTTGAAGACCGGTCCTCCTACAATGAGCAGTTCTTC.

This clonotype came up many times. The chain combines TRBV24-1 with TRBJ2-3; perhaps D is TRBD1 or TRBD2 (5 bases each). Germline CDR1 and CDR2: KGHDR and SFDVKD. The CDR3 runs to 15 residues. Trimming removed 4 bases from V and 1 base from J, with 11 bases in between. The chain's CDR3 is CATSERVGGTDTQYF. Written as DNA, the CDR3 is TGTGCCACCAGTGAGAGGGTAGGGGGCACAGATACGCAGTATTTT.